The 12 T cell receptor beta chains below all came from one sample that was sequenced in a study of T-cell reconstitution after alpha-beta-depleted transplantation in children (dated by TCRdb to about 2016). Library generation was performed with PCR. The run used an Illumina HiSeq 2500. Molecular barcoding was employed in the preparation of TCR libraries, with unique molecular identifiers being used to normalize TCRbeta repertoire quantification. Starting from the raw public reads, TCRdb applied fastp trimming at Q25, assembled clones with MiXCR and retained in-frame beta chains. Every distinct CDR3 protein forms one entry, paired with its most common genes and DNA. The sample table shows about 610,000 distinct CDR3 sequences, and roughly a tenth are seen once. The top ten constitute about 4% of the sample. Sequenced material: PBMCs from the stem cell graft donor, taken from the stem cell graft. These receptors were obtained from a human donor who donated a stem cell graft to a child with acute myeloid leukemia.

J is TRBJ2-5 and V is TRBV11-2, with D tentatively TRBD1 or TRBD2 (7 bases each). The V end lost 7 bases, the J end lost 5 bases, and 20 bases lay between the germline ends. Germline CDR1 SGHAT, CDR2 FQNNGV. The CDR3 is made up of 15 amino acids. The chain's CDR3 is CASNPGGGLGETQYF. The CDR3 DNA is TGTGCCAGCAACCCAGGGGGGGGCTTGGGGGAGACCCAGTACTTC.

J is TRBJ1-1 and V is TRBV3-1; D is unclear. Germline V gene data show CDR1 as LGHDT and CDR2 as YNNKEL (reference sequence). Trimming removed 1 base at V and 4 bases at J, with 10 bases between. The CDR3 length is 14 residues. DNA for the CDR3: TGTGCCAGCAGCCAAGGAGGCGTTCCCACTGAAGCTTTCTTT. Its translation: CASSQGGVPTEAFF.

The chain employs TRBV25-1 and TRBJ2-1; 11 bases map to TRBD2. Trimming removed 3 bases from V and 8 bases from J; junction bases left unmatched: 6. Germline V gives CDR1 MGHDK, CDR2 SYGVNS. The CDR3 loop spans 15 amino acids. CDR3 sequence reads: CASSDTSGSLYEQFF. The CDR3, as DNA: TGTGCCAGCAGTGATACTAGCGGGAGTTTGTATGAGCAGTTCTTC.

This clonotype was recorded a few times. This chain uses TRBV15 with TRBJ1-5, with D possibly matching TRBD1 (5 bases). The germline gives CDR1 LNHNV, CDR2 YYDKDF (reference sequence). This CDR3 has 16 amino acids. Trimming pared 3 bases from V and 7 bases from J, leaving 19 bases between. The CDR3, as DNA: TGTGCCACCAGCAGTGATAGCCGGGACCTCGCCCAGCCCCAGCATTTT. Translated: CATSSDSRDLAQPQHF.

The chain uses TRBV18 and TRBJ2-7; D is unclear. CDR1 and CDR2 from the germline V gene are KGHSH and LQKENI. The germline V and J ends were trimmed by 6 bases and 2 bases, with 11 bases remaining between them. This CDR3 comprises 13 residues. The CDR3 loop reads CASSQTHTYEQYF. Here the CDR3 DNA reads TGTGCCAGCTCCCAGACACACACCTACGAGCAGTACTTC.

The chain employs TRBV3-1 and TRBJ1-6, with a weak D call TRBD1 (6 bases). Germline values: CDR1 LGHDT, CDR2 YNNKEL (reference sequence). V was cut by 4 bases and J by 14 bases, with 15 bases left in between. The CDR3 runs 13 residues. The CDR3 is CASSPWTVRALHF. DNA for the CDR3: TGTGCCAGCAGCCCTTGGACAGTTCGGGCCCTCCACTTT.

As concerns this clonotype: This clone may be a read error of a much larger clone one base away. In DNA, the CDR3 is TGTGCCAGCACCGGACAGGGGCTTTTCTACGAGCAGTACTTC. It is translated as CASTGQGLFYEQYF. J is TRBJ2-7 and V is TRBV2; 9 bases fit TRBD1. After removal of 7 bases from V and 3 bases from J, the junction contained 7 bases not matched to a gene. The CDR3 consists of 14 residues. Germline values: CDR1 SNHLY, CDR2 FYNNEI.

The table lists this clonotype with many counts. V is TRBV12-3 or TRBV12-4 and J is TRBJ1-3, with 7 bases that match TRBD1. V was clipped by 4 bases and J by 2 bases; unmatched bases: 2. This CDR3 has 14 residues. CDR3 bases: TGTGCCAGCAGTTCAGGGGGACCTGGAAACACCATATATTTT. Protein: CASSSGGPGNTIYF.

This clonotype was picked up many times. The DNA for the CDR3 is TGCGCCAGCAGCCCTGGGGGACTTTCCATCTACGAGCAGTACTTC. Amino acids: CASSPGGLSIYEQYF. The V and J genes are TRBV5-1 and TRBJ2-7; D is perhaps TRBD2 (6 bases). This CDR3 region has 15 residues. Looked up from germline, CDR1 is SGHRS and CDR2 is YFSETQ. Deletions cut 4 bases from V and 3 bases from J, with 17 bases between.

This clonotype occurred a few times. V gene TRBV20-1 combines with J gene TRBJ1-5; possibly TRBD1 for D (6 bases). Germline V CDR1 and CDR2: DFQATT, SNEGSKA (reference sequence). Trimming shortened V by 7 bases and J by 0 bases, and 13 bases separated the two germline ends. The CDR3 is made up of 14 amino acids. The CDR3 is CSVQGFNSNQPQHF. In DNA form, the CDR3 reads TGCAGTGTTCAGGGGTTTAATAGCAATCAGCCCCAGCATTTT.

This clonotype came up many times. This rearrangement joins TRBV5-1 to TRBJ2-1; 12 bases match TRBD2. The CDR3 sequence is 17 residues long. V was pared by 0 bases and J by 4 bases, with 5 bases of the junction left unmatched. The germline gives CDR1 SGHRS, CDR2 YFSETQ. In DNA, the CDR3 is TGCGCCAGCAGCTTGGCCGGGACTAGCGGGCCGTACAATGAGCAGTTCTTC. Residues: CASSLAGTSGPYNEQFF. The variable domain in full, with the rest retrieved from reference TRBV5-1 and TRBJ2-1, is KAGVTQTPRYLIKTRGQQVTLSCSPISGHRSVSWYQQTPGQGLQFLFEYFSETQRNKGNFPGRFSGRQFSNSRSEMNVSTLELGDSALYLCASSLAGTSGPYNEQFFGPGTRLTVL.

This clonotype was counted ten times or more. The gene calls are TRBV12-3 or TRBV12-4 and TRBJ1-4, with 7 positions matching TRBD1. The CDR3 loop spans 13 amino acids. V lost 3 bases, J lost 11 bases, and 6 bases stayed unmatched. The DNA for the CDR3 is TGTGCCAGCAGTTTTACAGGGGCGAGGAAACTGTTTTTT. Protein product: CASSFTGARKLFF.